The clone carrying this TCR beta chain was counted only a few times. Antigen: not known. The second PCR ran about 6 to 11 cycles with a sample-barcoded 5' primer and J-beta primers. From the 5' RACE reads, TCRdb called clonotypes with MiXCR, one entry per CDR3 protein. Among around 1.5 million distinct CDR3 sequences listed, roughly 64% were seen once. This sample was included in a study of blood T cells in healthy people across ages. CDR1 is DFQATT and CDR2 is SNEGSKA in the germline V gene (reference sequence). V was pared by 6 bases and J by 0 bases, with 12 bases between. The length of the CDR3 is 13 residues. The study's findings and limits: Observed TCR beta diversity per million T cells went down as age went up. This fall followed a roughly linear course with age.

Material for sequencing was blood. J is TRBJ2-7 and V is TRBV20-1; possible D gene TRBD1, 6 bases. This sequence originates from a man between 18 and 29 years old in good health. CDR3 in amino acids: CSAGQTPSYEQYF. CDR3 nucleotides: TGCAGTGCCGGACAGACTCCCTCCTACGAGCAGTACTTC.